The source of this TCR beta chain is a study of T cells after yellow fever vaccination. On the study more broadly: SMART-Seq v4 Ultra Low Input served to prepare low-cell-number fractions.

TCRdb re-called the 5' RACE reads with MiXCR, one entry per CDR3 protein. The sample has roughly 500,000 distinct CDR3 sequences; approximately 21% are singletons. This clonotype has more than one count but fewer than ten. Germline trimming cut 10 bases from V and 6 bases from J; bases unmatched to any gene: 2. Germline V gene lookup returns CDR1 ENHRY and CDR2 SYGVKD. The CDR3 consists of 11 residues. The starting material was PBMCs, obtained 15 days after the yellow fever booster vaccination. The source of this sequence is a man aged 25 to 45 who received the YFV17D yellow fever vaccine. The chain carries TRBV10-3 and TRBJ2-1; 8 nucleotides align to TRBD2. CDR3 region: CATTSVNEQFF. CDR3 coding DNA: TGTGCCACGACTAGCGTCAATGAGCAGTTCTTC.